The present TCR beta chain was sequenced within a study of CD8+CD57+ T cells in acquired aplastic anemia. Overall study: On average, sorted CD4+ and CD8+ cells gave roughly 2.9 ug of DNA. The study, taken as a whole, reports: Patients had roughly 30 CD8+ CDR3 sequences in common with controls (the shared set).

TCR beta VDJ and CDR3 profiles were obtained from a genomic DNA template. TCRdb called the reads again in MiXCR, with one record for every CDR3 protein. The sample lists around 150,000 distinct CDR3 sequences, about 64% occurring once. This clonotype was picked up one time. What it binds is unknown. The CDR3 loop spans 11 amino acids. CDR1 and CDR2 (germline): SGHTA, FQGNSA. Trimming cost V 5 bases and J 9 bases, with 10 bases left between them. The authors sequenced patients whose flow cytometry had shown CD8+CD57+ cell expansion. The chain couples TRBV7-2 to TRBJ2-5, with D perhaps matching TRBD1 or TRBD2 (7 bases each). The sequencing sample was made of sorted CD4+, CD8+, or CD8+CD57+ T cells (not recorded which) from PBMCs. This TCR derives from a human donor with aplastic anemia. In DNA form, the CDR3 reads TGTGCCAGCAGCGCAGGGGGGGCCCAGTACTTC. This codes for CASSAGGAQYF.